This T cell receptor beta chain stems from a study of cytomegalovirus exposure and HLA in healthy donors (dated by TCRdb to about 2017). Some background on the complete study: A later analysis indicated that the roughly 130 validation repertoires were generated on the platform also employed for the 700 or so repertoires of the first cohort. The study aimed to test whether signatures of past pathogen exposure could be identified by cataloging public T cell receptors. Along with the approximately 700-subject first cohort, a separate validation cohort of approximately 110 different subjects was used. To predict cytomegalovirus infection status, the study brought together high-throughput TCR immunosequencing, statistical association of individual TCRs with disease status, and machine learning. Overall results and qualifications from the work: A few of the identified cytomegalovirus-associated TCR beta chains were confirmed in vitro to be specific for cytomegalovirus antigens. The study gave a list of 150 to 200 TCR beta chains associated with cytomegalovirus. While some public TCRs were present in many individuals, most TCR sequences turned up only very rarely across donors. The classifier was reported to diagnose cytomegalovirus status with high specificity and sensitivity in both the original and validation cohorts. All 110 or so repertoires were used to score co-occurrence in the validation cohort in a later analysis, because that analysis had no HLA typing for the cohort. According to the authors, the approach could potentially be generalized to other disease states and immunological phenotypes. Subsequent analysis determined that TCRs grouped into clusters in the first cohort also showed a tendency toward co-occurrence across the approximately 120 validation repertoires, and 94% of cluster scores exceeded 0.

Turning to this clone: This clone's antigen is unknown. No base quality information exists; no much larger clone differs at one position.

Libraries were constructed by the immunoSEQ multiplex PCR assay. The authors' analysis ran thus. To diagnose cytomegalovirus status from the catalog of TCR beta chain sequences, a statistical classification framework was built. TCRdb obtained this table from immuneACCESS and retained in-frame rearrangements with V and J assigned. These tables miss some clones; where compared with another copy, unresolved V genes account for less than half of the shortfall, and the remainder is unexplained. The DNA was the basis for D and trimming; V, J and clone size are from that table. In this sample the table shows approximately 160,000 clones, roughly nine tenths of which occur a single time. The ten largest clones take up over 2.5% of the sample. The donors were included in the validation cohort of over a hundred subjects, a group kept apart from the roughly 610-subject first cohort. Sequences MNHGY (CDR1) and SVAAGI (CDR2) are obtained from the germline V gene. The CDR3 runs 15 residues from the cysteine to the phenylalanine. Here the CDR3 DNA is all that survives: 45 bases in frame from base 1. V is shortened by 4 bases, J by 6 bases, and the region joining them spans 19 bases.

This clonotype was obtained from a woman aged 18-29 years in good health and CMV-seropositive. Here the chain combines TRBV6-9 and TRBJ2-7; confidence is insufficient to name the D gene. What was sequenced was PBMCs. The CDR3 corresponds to CASSSKKLRRPEQYF. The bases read TGTGCCAGCAGTTCAAAGAAACTAAGACGTCCCGAGCAGTACTTC.